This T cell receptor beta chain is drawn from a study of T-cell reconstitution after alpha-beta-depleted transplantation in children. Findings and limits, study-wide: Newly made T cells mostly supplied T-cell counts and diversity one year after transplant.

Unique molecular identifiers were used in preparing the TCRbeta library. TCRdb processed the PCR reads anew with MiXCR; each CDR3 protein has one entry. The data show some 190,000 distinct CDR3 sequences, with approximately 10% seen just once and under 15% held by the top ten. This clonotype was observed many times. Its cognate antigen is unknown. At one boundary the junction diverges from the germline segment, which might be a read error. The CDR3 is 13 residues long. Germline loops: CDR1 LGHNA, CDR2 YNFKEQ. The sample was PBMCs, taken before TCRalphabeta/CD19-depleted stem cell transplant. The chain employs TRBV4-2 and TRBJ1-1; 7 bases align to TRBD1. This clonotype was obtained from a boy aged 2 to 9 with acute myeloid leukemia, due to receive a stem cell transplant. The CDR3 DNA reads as TGTGCCAGCAACCAAGACAGGGATAGACGGTCTTTCTTT. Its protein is CASNQDRDRRSFF.